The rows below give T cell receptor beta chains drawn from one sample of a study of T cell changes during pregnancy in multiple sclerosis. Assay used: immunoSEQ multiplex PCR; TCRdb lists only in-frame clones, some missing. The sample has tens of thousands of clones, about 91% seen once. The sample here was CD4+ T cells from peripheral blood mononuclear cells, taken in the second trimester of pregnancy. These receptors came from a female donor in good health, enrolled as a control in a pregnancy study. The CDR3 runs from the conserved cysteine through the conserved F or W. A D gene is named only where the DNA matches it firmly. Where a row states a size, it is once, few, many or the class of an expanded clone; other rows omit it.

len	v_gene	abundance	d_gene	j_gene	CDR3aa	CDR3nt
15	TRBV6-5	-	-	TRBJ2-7	CASSLIEGGDYEQYF	TGTGCCAGCAGTTTAATTGAGGGCGGGGACTACGAGCAGTACTTC
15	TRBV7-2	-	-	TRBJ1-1	CASSLGGVGDTEAFF	TGTGCCAGCAGCTTAGGCGGCGTCGGTGACACTGAAGCTTTCTTT
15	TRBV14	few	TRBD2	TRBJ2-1	CASSVGLAGNNEQFF	TGTGCCAGCAGCGTCGGACTAGCGGGAAACAATGAGCAGTTCTTC
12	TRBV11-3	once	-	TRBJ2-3	CASSLAGDTQYF	TGTGCCAGCAGCTTAGCAGGGGATACGCAGTATTTT
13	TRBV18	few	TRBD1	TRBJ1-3	CASSWDRGNTIYF	TGTGCCAGCTCATGGGACAGAGGAAACACCATATATTTT
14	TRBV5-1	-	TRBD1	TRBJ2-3	CASSRGQGTDTQYF	TGCGCCAGCAGCCGGGGACAGGGGACAGATACGCAGTATTTT
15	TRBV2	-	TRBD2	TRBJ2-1	CASSSERGAGDEQFF	TGTGCCAGCAGTTCTGAGCGGGGGGCGGGGGATGAGCAGTTCTTC
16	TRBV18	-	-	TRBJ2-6	CASSPSGTTGANVLTF	TGTGCCAGCTCACCTTCCGGGACAACTGGGGCCAACGTCCTGACTTTC
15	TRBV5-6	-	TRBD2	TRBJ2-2	CASSLVAGGTGELFF	TGTGCCAGCAGCTTGGTAGCGGGAGGCACCGGGGAGCTGTTTTTT
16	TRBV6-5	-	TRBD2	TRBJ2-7	CASSYSRASGRGEQYF	TGTGCCAGCAGTTACTCTCGTGCTAGCGGGAGAGGCGAGCAGTACTTC
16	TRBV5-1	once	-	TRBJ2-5	CASSLIPGNLQETQYF	TGCGCCAGCAGCTTAATTCCAGGGAACCTCCAAGAGACCCAGTACTTC
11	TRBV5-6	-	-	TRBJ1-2	CASSYSYGYTF	TGTGCCAGCAGCTACAGCTATGGCTACACCTTC
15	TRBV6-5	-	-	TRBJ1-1	CASSPARQYNTEAFF	TGTGCCAGCAGCCCTGCCAGGCAGTACAACACTGAAGCTTTCTTT
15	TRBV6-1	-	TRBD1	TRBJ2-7	CASMARDSGLYEQYF	TGTGCCAGCATGGCACGGGACAGCGGTCTCTACGAGCAGTACTTC
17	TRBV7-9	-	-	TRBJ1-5	CASSLRDTPRGHQPQHF	TGTGCCAGCAGCTTACGGGACACCCCAAGGGGTCATCAGCCCCAGCATTTT
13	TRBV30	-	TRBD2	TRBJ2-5	CAWRRGGQETQYF	TGTGCCTGGAGGCGGGGGGGGCAGGAGACCCAGTACTTC
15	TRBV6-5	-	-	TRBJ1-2	CASSSPGTQNYGYTF	TGTGCCAGCAGTTCTCCAGGGACTCAAAACTATGGCTACACCTTC
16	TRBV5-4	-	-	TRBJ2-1	CASFRSAGKGQSEQFF	TGTGCCAGCTTCAGGTCAGCAGGGAAAGGTCAAAGTGAGCAGTTCTTC
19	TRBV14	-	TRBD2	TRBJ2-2	CASSRLGLTSGRSTGELFF	TGTGCCAGCAGCCGGTTGGGGTTGACTAGCGGGAGGAGTACCGGGGAGCTGTTTTTT
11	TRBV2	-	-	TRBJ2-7	CASSVRYEQYF	TGTGCCAGCAGCGTACGGTACGAGCAGTACTTC
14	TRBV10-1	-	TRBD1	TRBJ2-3	CASSEGTGTDTQYF	TGCGCCAGCAGTGAGGGGACAGGGACAGATACGCAGTATTTT
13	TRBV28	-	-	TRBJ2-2	CASITQGAGELFF	TGTGCCAGCATCACACAGGGCGCCGGGGAGCTGTTTTTT
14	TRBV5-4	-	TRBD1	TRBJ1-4	CASSLQGAVEKLFF	TGTGCCAGCAGCTTACAGGGGGCGGTGGAAAAACTGTTTTTT
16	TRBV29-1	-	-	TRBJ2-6	CSVEGGPPAGANVLTF	TGCAGCGTTGAAGGAGGGCCCCCCGCTGGGGCCAACGTCCTGACTTTC
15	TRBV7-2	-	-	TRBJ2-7	CASSLSPSPTHEQYF	TGTGCCAGCAGCTTATCTCCTAGCCCCACCCACGAGCAGTACTTC
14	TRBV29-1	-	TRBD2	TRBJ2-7	CSVRPTSGSEEQYF	TGCAGCGTGCGTCCGACTAGCGGGAGCGAAGAGCAGTACTTC
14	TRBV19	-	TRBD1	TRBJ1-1	CASSLMTGTLEAFF	TGTGCCAGTAGTTTGATGACAGGGACCCTTGAAGCTTTCTTT
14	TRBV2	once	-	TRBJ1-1	CASRRQQTNTEAFF	TGTGCCAGCAGACGGCAACAGACGAACACTGAAGCTTTCTTT
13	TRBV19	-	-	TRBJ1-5	CASSTGARQPQHF	TGTGCCAGTAGTACAGGGGCACGACAGCCCCAGCATTTT
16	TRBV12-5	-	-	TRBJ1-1	CASGLVLAGLNTEAFF	TGTGCTAGTGGTTTGGTACTTGCGGGCTTGAACACTGAAGCTTTCTTT
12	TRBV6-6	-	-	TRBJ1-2	CASRSFNYGYTF	TGTGCCAGCCGCAGTTTTAACTATGGCTACACCTTC
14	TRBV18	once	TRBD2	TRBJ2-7	CASAAGTSGYEQYF	TGTGCCAGCGCTGCCGGGACTAGCGGTTACGAGCAGTACTTC
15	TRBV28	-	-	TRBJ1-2	CASSLFTGTNYGYTF	TGTGCCAGCAGTTTATTTACAGGGACCAACTATGGCTACACCTTC
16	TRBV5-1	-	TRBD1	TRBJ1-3	CASSSGTGSGGNTIYF	TGCGCCAGCAGCTCAGGGACAGGGAGCGGTGGAAACACCATATATTTT
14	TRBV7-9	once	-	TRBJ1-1	CASSFVQGNTEAFF	TGTGCCAGCAGTTTCGTGCAGGGGAACACTGAAGCTTTCTTT
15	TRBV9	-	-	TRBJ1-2	CASSTPGGPNYGYTF	TGTGCCAGCAGCACCCCGGGAGGACCTAACTATGGCTACACCTTC
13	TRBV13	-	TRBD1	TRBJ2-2	CASSLTGTGELFF	TGTGCCAGCAGCCTGACAGGGACCGGGGAGCTGTTTTTT
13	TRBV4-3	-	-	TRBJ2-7	CASSQVSGSEQYF	TGCGCCAGCAGCCAAGTTTCCGGGTCCGAGCAGTACTTC
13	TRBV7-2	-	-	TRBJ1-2	CASSLLSGNGYTF	TGTGCCAGCAGCTTATTGTCAGGGAACGGCTACACCTTC
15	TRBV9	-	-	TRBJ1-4	CASSVAGGTNEKLFF	TGTGCCAGCAGCGTAGCCGGAGGAACTAATGAAAAACTGTTTTTT
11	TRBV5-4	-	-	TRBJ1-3	CATGSGNTIYF	TGTGCCACCGGGTCTGGAAACACCATATATTTT
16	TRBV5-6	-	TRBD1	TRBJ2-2	CASSLVGTGGTGELFF	TGTGCCAGCAGCTTGGTTGGGACAGGCGGAACCGGGGAGCTGTTTTTT
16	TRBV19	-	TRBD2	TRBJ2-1	CASSITGTSGAGEQFF	TGTGCCAGTAGTATAACCGGGACTAGCGGGGCTGGTGAGCAGTTCTTC
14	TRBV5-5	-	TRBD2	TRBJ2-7	CASSVGLAAYEQYF	TGTGCCAGCAGCGTTGGACTAGCCGCCTACGAGCAGTACTTC
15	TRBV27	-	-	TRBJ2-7	CASTPTGTTLSARYF	TGTGCCAGCACCCCAACCGGGACAACCCTATCGGCGCGGTACTTC
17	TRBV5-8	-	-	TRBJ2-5	CASTHYRGGESQETQYF	TGTGCCAGCACACACTATAGGGGCGGGGAAAGCCAAGAGACCCAGTACTTC
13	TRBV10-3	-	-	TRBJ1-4	CAISVGVGEKLFF	TGTGCCATCAGTGTAGGGGTTGGGGAAAAACTGTTTTTT
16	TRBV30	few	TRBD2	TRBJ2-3	CAWSVGAGGPTDTQYF	TGTGCCTGGAGTGTGGGAGCGGGGGGGCCCACAGATACGCAGTATTTT
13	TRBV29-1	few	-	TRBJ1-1	CSVEKGQNTEAFF	TGCAGCGTTGAAAAGGGGCAGAACACTGAAGCTTTCTTT
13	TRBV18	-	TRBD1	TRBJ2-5	CASSPHRGETQYF	TGTGCCAGCTCACCACACAGGGGAGAGACCCAGTACTTC
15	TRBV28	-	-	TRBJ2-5	CASSTQSLMLETQYF	TGTGCCAGCAGTACTCAATCTTTGATGCTGGAGACCCAGTACTTC
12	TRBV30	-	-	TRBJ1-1	CAWSPIMGQAFF	TGTGCCTGGAGTCCTATTATGGGGCAGGCTTTCTTT
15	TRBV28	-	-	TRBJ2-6	CASSLRSSGANVLTF	TGTGCCAGCAGCCTACGGTCCTCTGGGGCCAACGTCCTGACTTTC
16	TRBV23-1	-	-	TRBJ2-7	CASRQSARGGMNEQYF	TGCGCCAGCAGGCAATCCGCGAGGGGGGGGATGAACGAGCAGTACTTC
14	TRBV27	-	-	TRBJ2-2	CASSLSGTSGELFF	TGTGCCAGCAGTTTGTCCGGGACTTCCGGGGAGCTGTTTTTT
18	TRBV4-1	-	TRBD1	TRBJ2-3	CASSQRQGSETRTDTQYF	TGCGCCAGCAGCCAAAGACAGGGTTCCGAAACAAGGACAGATACGCAGTATTTT
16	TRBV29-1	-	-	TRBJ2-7	CSVGGRGLAHSYEQYF	TGCAGCGTGGGGGGACGAGGGCTAGCACACTCCTACGAGCAGTACTTC
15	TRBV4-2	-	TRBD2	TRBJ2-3	CASSLGLAGADTQYF	TGTGCCAGCAGCCTCGGACTAGCGGGAGCAGATACGCAGTATTTT
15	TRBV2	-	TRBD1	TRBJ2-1	CASSRTPGQGNEQFF	TGTGCCAGCAGTCGAACTCCGGGACAGGGCAATGAGCAGTTCTTC